Only one count was recorded for the clone carrying this T cell receptor (beta chain). The source of the sample is a study of OX40 agonist ivuxolimab in advanced cancers. Germline V lookup: CDR1 SGHTA, CDR2 FQGTGA. CDR3 length: 15 amino acids. Between the trimmed V and J ends, which lost 8 bases and 3 bases, there was a span of 16 bases. Clones were read by immunoSEQ multiplex PCR, and TCRdb kept only the in-frame ones, dropping some. The sample has 90,000 or so clones, under 95% seen once. The sequencing here drew on CD4+ or CD8+ T cells sorted from blood, taken in a trial of the OX40 agonist ivuxolimab. The TCR was taken from an adult with an advanced solid tumor such as melanoma, head and neck, liver or kidney cancer. The chain has TRBV7-3 and TRBJ2-2, with a possible D match to TRBD1 (6 bases). The CDR3 loop reads CASGNRVRDTGELFF. As DNA, the CDR3 is TGTGCCAGCGGGAACAGGGTTCGGGACACCGGGGAGCTGTTTTTT.